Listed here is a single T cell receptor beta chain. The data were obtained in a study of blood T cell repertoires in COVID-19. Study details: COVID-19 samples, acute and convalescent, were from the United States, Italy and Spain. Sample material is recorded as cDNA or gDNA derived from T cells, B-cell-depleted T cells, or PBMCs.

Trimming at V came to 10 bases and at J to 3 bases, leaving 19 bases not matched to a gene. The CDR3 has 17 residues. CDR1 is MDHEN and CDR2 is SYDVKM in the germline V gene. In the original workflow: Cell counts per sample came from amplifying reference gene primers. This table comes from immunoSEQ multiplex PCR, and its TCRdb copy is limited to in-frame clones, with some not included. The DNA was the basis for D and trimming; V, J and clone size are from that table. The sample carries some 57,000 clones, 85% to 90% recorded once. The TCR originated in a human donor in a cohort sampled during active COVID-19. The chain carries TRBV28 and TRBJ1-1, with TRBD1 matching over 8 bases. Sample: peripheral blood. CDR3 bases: TGTGCCACCCTCTCTAGAGGACAGGGTGGATATGACACTGAAGCTTTCTTT. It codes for CATLSRGQGGYDTEAFF.